Listed below are T cell receptor beta chains from one sample, sequenced in a study of T cell repertoires in cytomegalovirus infection. TCRdb reprocessed the reads via MiXCR and lists one record per CDR3 protein. The table lists more than 400,000 distinct CDR3 sequences, around 27% of them singletons, with approximately 13% in the top ten. Source material: PBMCs. These receptors came from a human donor in good health (CMV status not recorded). Some clones in this sample may be carry-over from other donors' samples. Both conserved end residues are trimmed from each CDR3. The order of the fields is J gene, D gene, V gene, CDR3 protein. D genes are given only for firm matches.

>TRBJ1-2|-|TRBV6-2/TRBV6-3
ASSWTAYGYT
>TRBJ2-3|-|TRBV4-2
ASSQVEGLPSDTQY
>TRBJ1-4|-|TRBV15
ATSRDWGDSATNEKLF
>TRBJ1-1|-|TRBV11-3
ASSLDSEYTEAF
>TRBJ2-3|TRBD2|TRBV29-1
SVGGVAGGGLLKDTQY
>TRBJ2-3|-|TRBV6-1
DSTRNSGFRADTQY
>TRBJ2-6|-|TRBV4-3
ASSQGQASGANVLT
>TRBJ1-4|-|TRBV12-3/TRBV12-4
ASSFSGLTNEKLF
>TRBJ2-3|-|TRBV7-2
ASSLVRTSDTQY
>TRBJ2-1|-|TRBV11-2
ASSEGGYEQF
>TRBJ1-4|TRBD1|TRBV7-2
ASRDREAEKLF
>TRBJ2-3|-|TRBV12-3/TRBV12-4
ASSSGPSTDTQY
>TRBJ2-5|TRBD2|TRBV6-8
ASSNPSGSRETQY
>TRBJ1-2|-|TRBV4-1
ASSQEFGPHYGYT
>TRBJ2-3|-|TRBV4-1
ASSQDLADTQY
>TRBJ2-5|-|TRBV7-9
ASSLPGRTAETQY
>TRBJ2-3|-|TRBV29-1
SVDGPGVTDTQY
>TRBJ2-4|-|TRBV24-1
ATSETSSTINIQY
>TRBJ1-1|TRBD1|TRBV5-6
ASSLATGGLAF
>TRBJ1-5|-|TRBV10-3
AISESTGNQPQH
>TRBJ1-4|-|TRBV6-1
ASRQDSGSEKLF
>TRBJ2-7|-|TRBV28
ASSFREQY
>TRBJ2-1|-|TRBV7-9
ASSSQGWEQF
>TRBJ1-1|-|TRBV11-3
ASSLGRGGDTEAF
>TRBJ2-1|TRBD2|TRBV12-5
ASGLGLAGGDEQF
>TRBJ2-5|TRBD1|TRBV5-1
ASSIRTGRSETQY
>TRBJ1-6|-|TRBV20-1
SARRDSLYNSPLH
>TRBJ1-1|-|TRBV7-2
AGGAWGMNTEAF
>TRBJ2-3|-|TRBV19
ASSILLGPRGDTQY
>TRBJ2-1|-|TRBV27
ASSSLAFEQF
>TRBJ2-1|-|TRBV7-2
ASSLDGGSFSEQF
>TRBJ2-5|-|TRBV7-2
ASSMRETQY
>TRBJ2-4|-|TRBV4-1
ASSQGWAKNIQY
>TRBJ2-1|-|TRBV6-2/TRBV6-3
ASESDTTYNEQF
>TRBJ2-6|-|TRBV7-2
ASSLVSGANVLT
>TRBJ1-1|TRBD1|TRBV7-8
ASSLGARGPGTEAF
>TRBJ2-6|TRBD1|TRBV6-2/TRBV6-3
ASSLDRTYSGANVLT
>TRBJ2-3|-|TRBV12-3/TRBV12-4
ASSFVVVDTQY